Shown below are 22 T cell receptor beta chains from a single sample sequenced in a study of T cell responses to AZD1222 COVID-19 vaccine. Clones were read by immunoSEQ multiplex PCR, and TCRdb kept only the in-frame ones, dropping some. The sample contains 110,000 to 150,000 clones, 90% to 95% of which appear only once. Sequencing used peripheral blood, obtained on day 0 of MenACWY control vaccination. Every receptor here comes from an adult in good health.

The CDR3 spells CASSLGAGGYSNQPQHF. In DNA form, the CDR3 reads TGTGCCAGTAGCCTCGGGGCAGGGGGTTATAGCAATCAGCCCCAGCATTTT. J is TRBJ1-5 and V is TRBV19; 7 bases line up with TRBD1. The CDR3 is made up of 17 amino acids. Looked up from germline, CDR1 is LNHDA and CDR2 is SQIVND (reference sequence). The V gene end was trimmed by 6 bases and the J gene end by 0 bases; junction bases not matched to a gene: 11. Using reference TRBV19 and TRBJ1-5 for the parts outside the CDR3, the full variable domain is DGGITQSPKYLFRKEGQNVTLSCEQNLNHDAMYWYRQDPGQGLRLIYYSQIVNDFQKGDIAEGYSVSREKKESFPLTVTSAQKNPTAFYLCASSLGAGGYSNQPQHFGDGTRLSIL.

V gene TRBV5-4 combines with J gene TRBJ1-4, with a possible D match to TRBD1 (5 bases). The CDR3 contains 15 residues. V lost 7 bases, J lost 6 bases, and 19 bases lay in between. Germline V gives CDR1 SGHNT, CDR2 YYREEE (reference sequence). The CDR3 protein is CASGSNRDGHEKLFF. CDR3 DNA sequence: TGTGCCAGCGGCTCCAACCGGGACGGCCATGAAAAACTGTTTTTT.

The J gene is TRBJ2-1, the V gene TRBV2; 8 nucleotides line up with TRBD1. The V gene's germline CDR1 is SNHLY and CDR2 FYNNEI. The CDR3 runs to 15 residues. J gave up 3 bases and V 5 bases, and 6 bases lay outside the gene matches. The CDR3 nucleotides read TGTGCCAGCAGTCTCCCAGGGGGCTTCTACAATGAGCAGTTCTTC. It yields the protein CASSLPGGFYNEQFF.

The V call is TRBV10-3, the J call TRBJ2-5; TRBD1 aligns across 11 bases. V trimming: 3 bases; J trimming: 3 bases; junction bases outside the gene matches: 3. This CDR3 comprises 15 residues. Germline V gives CDR1 ENHRY, CDR2 SYGVKD. CDR3 DNA: TGTGCCATCAGTGAAAGGGACAGGGGGAAAGAGACCCAGTACTTC. Its protein product is CAISERDRGKETQYF.

J is TRBJ1-3 and V is TRBV7-6; 7 bases match TRBD1. The V gene end was trimmed by 4 bases and the J gene end by 4 bases; junction bases not matched to a gene: 16. Germline assignment: CDR1 SGHVS and CDR2 FNYEAQ. There are 18 residues in the CDR3. CDR3 loop: CASSSPPGGRVGGNTIYF. DNA for the CDR3: TGTGCCAGCAGCTCACCCCCAGGGGGAAGAGTTGGCGGAAACACCATATATTTT.

This chain connects TRBV2 to TRBJ1-5; 9 bases line up with TRBD1. This CDR3 spans 14 amino acids. Germline assignment: CDR1 SNHLY and CDR2 FYNNEI. Trimming at V came to 6 bases and at J to 7 bases, leaving 7 bases not matched to a gene. CDR3 sequence: CASSGQGSGQPQHF. In nucleotides, the CDR3 is TGTGCCAGCAGCGGACAGGGGAGTGGACAGCCCCAGCATTTT.

The genes are TRBV18 and TRBJ1-1; D not resolved. From germline, CDR1 is KGHSH and CDR2 LQKENI. This CDR3 is built from 14 residues. Between the trimmed V and J ends, which lost 3 bases and 3 bases, there was a span of 11 bases. The CDR3 coding sequence is TGTGCCAGCTCACCTACTGACACGGACACTGAAGCTTTCTTT. Translated: CASSPTDTDTEAFF.

The chain has TRBV27 and TRBJ2-3; a possible D gene is TRBD2 (5 bases). The germline gives CDR1 MNHEY, CDR2 SMNVEV (reference sequence). The CDR3 runs to 15 residues. Trimming pared 6 bases from V and 1 base from J, leaving 14 bases between. The CDR3 here is CASRVEGVGTDTQYF. CDR3 DNA: TGTGCCAGCAGGGTCGAGGGAGTCGGCACAGATACGCAGTATTTT.

V usage is TRBV2 and J usage is TRBJ1-2; 7 positions match TRBD1. The CDR3 is made up of 11 amino acids. The ends lost 9 bases at V and 3 bases at J; junction bases unmatched: 1. Germline lookup yields CDR1 SNHLY and CDR2 FYNNEI. Written as DNA, the CDR3 is TGTGCCAGAACAGGGGACTATGGCTACACCTTC. It is translated as CARTGDYGYTF. Supplemented by reference TRBV2 and TRBJ1-2, the full variable domain reads EPEVTQTPSHQVTQMGQEVILRCVPISNHLYFYWYRQILGQKVEFLVSFYNNEISEKSEIFDDQFSVERPDGSNFTLKIRSTKLEDSAMYFCARTGDYGYTFGSGTRLTVV.

The rearrangement joins TRBV9 to TRBJ1-2; D is unclear. This CDR3 region has 14 residues. With 0 bases removed from V and 8 bases from J, the gap between germline ends came to 14 bases. Germline CDR1 and CDR2: SGDLS and YYNGEE. The CDR3 DNA sequence: TGTGCCAGCAGCGTAGACAGCGGCTATGGAGGCTACACCTTC. This encodes CASSVDSGYGGYTF.

The gene calls are TRBV7-3 and TRBJ1-1; perhaps TRBD1 as D (6 bases). Germline V gene data show CDR1 as SGHTA and CDR2 as FQGTGA. The ends were cut back, 5 bases at V and 4 bases at J, with 11 bases in the middle. The CDR3 runs to 13 residues. DNA of the CDR3: TGTGCCAGCAGCCCAGGGGTGATCACTGAAGCTTTCTTT. This translates into CASSPGVITEAFF.

This clone was recorded only once. The chain employs TRBV12-3 or TRBV12-4 and TRBJ2-5; TRBD2 matches 8 bases. V shed 5 bases, J shed 2 bases, and the junction held 1 base outside the gene matches. The CDR3 spans 13 residues. The CDR3: CASSEREQETQYF. CDR3 DNA sequence: TGTGCCAGCAGTGAGCGGGAGCAAGAGACCCAGTACTTC.

The chain combines TRBV20-1 with TRBJ2-3; 8 positions match TRBD2. The germline CDR1 and CDR2 sequences are DFQATT and SNEGSKA (reference sequence). V shed 3 bases and J 4 bases; nucleotides not matched to a gene: 6. CDR3 length: 14 amino acids. CDR3 sequence reads: CSASSGGNSDTQYF. As DNA, the CDR3 is TGCAGTGCTAGTTCGGGGGGGAACTCAGATACGCAGTATTTT.

V is TRBV5-1 and J is TRBJ1-2; D is unresolved. V shed 4 bases and J shed 7 bases, with 17 bases lying between them. Germline assignment: CDR1 SGHRS and CDR2 YFSETQ. The CDR3 totals 14 residues. As DNA, the CDR3 is TGCGCCAGCAGCAAGGCCGGGCCTTCGGCTGGCTACACCTTC. This sequence encodes CASSKAGPSAGYTF.

The chain joins TRBV10-3 to TRBJ2-2; either TRBD1 or TRBD2 may supply D (5 bases each). Trimming pared 3 bases from V and 1 base from J, leaving 9 bases between. This CDR3 has 15 residues. Looked up from germline, CDR1 is ENHRY and CDR2 is SYGVKD. The CDR3 region has the DNA TGTGCCATCAGTGAAGGAGGACAGAACACCGGGGAGCTGTTTTTT. Residues: CAISEGGQNTGELFF.

The chain employs TRBV6-1 and TRBJ2-7; a possible D gene is TRBD2 (5 bases). With 1 base removed from V and 0 bases from J, the gap between germline ends came to 7 bases. The CDR3 loop spans 14 amino acids. Germline V gene lookup returns CDR1 MNHNS and CDR2 SASEGT. The CDR3 bases are TGTGCCAGCAGTGAAGTAGGGAGCTCCTACGAGCAGTACTTC. Translating gives CASSEVGSSYEQYF.

This clone was recorded only once. V usage is TRBV2 and J usage is TRBJ2-2, with D possibly being TRBD1 (6 bases). Between the trimmed V and J ends, which lost 11 bases and 4 bases, there was a span of 20 bases. CDR1 and CDR2 (germline): SNHLY, FYNNEI. This CDR3 has 15 amino acids. The CDR3 spells CAGHGTLKPTGELFF. CDR3 nucleotides: TGTGCCGGACACGGGACACTGAAGCCCACCGGGGAGCTGTTTTTT.

The chain couples TRBV11-2 to TRBJ2-7; 7 bases align to TRBD1. Trimming at V came to 2 bases and at J to 4 bases, leaving 8 bases not matched to a gene. The germline CDR1 and CDR2 sequences are SGHAT and FQNNGV. The CDR3 extends over 15 amino acids. The CDR3, as DNA: TGTGCCAGCAGCTTAATCGGACAGGCCGAGTACGAGCAGTACTTC. Protein: CASSLIGQAEYEQYF.

The chain recombines TRBV6-5 with TRBJ2-3, with D possibly TRBD1 on 6 matching bases. This CDR3 comprises 13 residues. Between the trimmed V and J ends, which lost 6 bases and 2 bases, there was a span of 9 bases. Germline CDR1 is MNHEY and CDR2 is SVGAGI. CDR3 sequence: CASSRTVTDTQYF. The CDR3, as DNA: TGTGCCAGCAGCCGGACAGTCACAGATACGCAGTATTTT.

The chain carries TRBV5-4 and TRBJ2-3; D is unresolved. V dropped 0 bases and J dropped 2 bases, with 4 bases sitting between them. In germline, CDR1 is SGHNT, CDR2 YYREEE (reference sequence). This CDR3 has 13 amino acids. Written as DNA, the CDR3 is TGTGCCAGCAGCTTGGGCTACACAGATACGCAGTATTTT. Protein: CASSLGYTDTQYF.

For the CDR3, the DNA is TGTGCCAGCAGCCCTGGGACAGGGGGGCCTACGCAGTATTTT. Translating gives CASSPGTGGPTQYF. This chain joins TRBV7-3 and TRBJ2-3, with 11 bases fitting TRBD1. J gave up 8 bases and V 5 bases, and 6 bases lay outside the gene matches. The CDR3 consists of 14 residues. CDR1 SGHTA and CDR2 FQGTGA come from the germline V gene.

This sequence joins TRBV5-5 and TRBJ2-7; unclear D gene. The germline CDR1 and CDR2 sequences are SGHKS and YYEKEE (reference sequence). V shed 2 bases and J shed 1 base, with 7 bases lying between them. This CDR3 contains 13 residues. This CDR3 reads CASSFVGSYEQYF. In DNA, the CDR3 is TGTGCCAGCAGCTTCGTGGGATCCTACGAGCAGTACTTC.